The 10 T cell receptor beta chains reported below all come from one sample, sequenced in a study of cytomegalovirus exposure and HLA in healthy donors. PCR involved 60 Vbeta and 13 Jbeta primers. TCRdb's table, derived via immunoSEQ multiplex PCR, lists solely in-frame clones and lacks some. The sample holds 250,000 to 350,000 clones, about nine tenths seen once. The sample comprised PBMCs. These TCRs come from a man aged 35 to 55 in good health and CMV-seropositive.

This clone appeared once. The chain uses TRBV29-1 and TRBJ2-7, with 11 bases fitting TRBD1. From germline, CDR1 is SQVTM and CDR2 ANQGSEA. The CDR3 covers 14 residues. V trimming: 5 bases; J trimming: 2 bases; junction bases outside the gene matches: 5. CDR3 in amino acids: CSVNRDRGAYEQYF. CDR3 nucleotide sequence: TGCAGCGTTAACCGGGACAGGGGGGCCTACGAGCAGTACTTC.

This chain connects TRBV9 to TRBJ2-3; TRBD2 aligns across 12 bases. The V gene's germline CDR1 is SGDLS and CDR2 YYNGEE. The CDR3 length is 15 residues. After removal of 0 bases from V and 5 bases from J, the junction contained 1 base not matched to a gene. CDR3 residues: CASSVGLAGVDTQYF. As DNA, the CDR3 is TGTGCCAGCAGCGTAGGACTAGCGGGAGTAGATACGCAGTATTTT.

The V gene is TRBV15, the J gene TRBJ1-5; 8 bases line up with TRBD1. V shed 0 bases and J 6 bases; nucleotides not matched to a gene: 13. Germline-derived CDR1 and CDR2 are LNHNV and YYDKDF (reference sequence). This CDR3 is 18 amino acids long. The CDR3 here is CATSREFGWTGLGQPQHF. The CDR3 bases are TGTGCCACCAGCAGAGAGTTCGGTTGGACAGGGTTAGGTCAGCCCCAGCATTTT.

This chain uses TRBV10-2 with TRBJ2-1, with D possibly matching TRBD2 (5 bases). From germline, CDR1 is WSHSY and CDR2 SAAADI. The ends were cut back, 0 bases at V and 5 bases at J, with 11 bases in the middle. The CDR3 spans 15 residues. CDR3 DNA sequence: TGCGCCAGCAGTGAGTCACGGGGTAACGACAATGAGCAGTTCTTC. This gives the protein CASSESRGNDNEQFF.

The chain uses TRBV27 and TRBJ2-1; possibly TRBD2 for D (6 bases). Germline values: CDR1 MNHEY, CDR2 SMNVEV (reference sequence). Trimming shortened V by 2 bases and J by 0 bases, and 8 bases separated the two germline ends. This CDR3 contains 15 residues. The CDR3 nucleotides are TGTGCCAGCAGTTTACGGGGGAGCTCCTACAATGAGCAGTTCTTC. It encodes CASSLRGSSYNEQFF.

The rearrangement joins TRBV7-2 to TRBJ2-1, with D possibly being TRBD2 (6 bases). Per germline, CDR1 SGHTA and CDR2 FQGNSA. The V and J ends lost 6 bases and 10 bases respectively, with 13 bases between them. The CDR3 has 12 residues. The CDR3 reads CASSFSGLEQFF. DNA of the CDR3: TGTGCCAGCAGTTTTAGCGGTTTGGAGCAGTTCTTC.

The CDR3 DNA follows: TGTGCCAGCTCACATGGAATAGAGGTGCGCGGTGAGCAGTTCTTC. It translates to CASSHGIEVRGEQFF. V is TRBV18 and J is TRBJ2-1; D is undetermined. Trimming shortened V by 4 bases and J by 9 bases, and 19 bases separated the two germline ends. CDR1 KGHSH and CDR2 LQKENI come from the germline V gene. CDR3 length: 15 residues.

V and J are TRBV6-5 and TRBJ2-2; possible D gene TRBD1, 7 bases. Germline V lookup: CDR1 MNHEY, CDR2 SVGAGI. The length of the CDR3 is 15 residues. The ends were cut back, 7 bases at V and 2 bases at J, with 14 bases in the middle. The CDR3 sequence: CASNPGGGNTGELFF. In nucleotides, the CDR3 is TGTGCCAGCAACCCCGGAGGGGGCAACACCGGGGAGCTGTTTTTT.

This clone appeared once. The V call is TRBV19, the J call TRBJ1-2, with D perhaps matching TRBD1 (6 bases). With 6 bases removed from V and 7 bases from J, the gap between germline ends came to 12 bases. The CDR3 has 12 residues. The germline gives CDR1 LNHDA, CDR2 SQIVND (reference sequence). The CDR3 DNA sequence: TGTGCCAGTAGATCAGGGGCGAGTGGCTACACCTTC. It codes for CASRSGASGYTF.

This clone was seen more than once but under ten times. The rearrangement joins TRBV25-1 to TRBJ1-5; 8 bases line up with TRBD1. V gave up 4 bases and J gave up 0 bases; unmatched junction bases: 11. Germline loops: CDR1 MGHDK, CDR2 SYGVNS. The CDR3 is 18 amino acids. The DNA for the CDR3 is TGTGCCAGCAGTGTCCGGGACAGGCGCTTATATAGCAATCAGCCCCAGCATTTT. Amino acid sequence: CASSVRDRRLYSNQPQHF.